Below, 17 T cell receptor beta chains from the same sample are listed, as sequenced in a study of vaccination and CD4 T cells after COVID-19. Their antigens are not known. The Oncomine TCR Beta short-read assay sequenced DNA from cultured CD4+ T cells. TCRdb re-called the PCR reads with MiXCR, one entry per CDR3 protein. The data hold about 13,000 distinct CDR3 sequences, with under 60% observed a single time. Treatment reported: roughly 10-day PBMC culture with coronavirus spike peptide pools or control peptides (ViraFEST assay). The sample taken for sequencing was CD4+ T cells from blood, cultured in vitro. These TCRs come from a human donor who had recovered from COVID-19.

The rearrangement joins TRBV18 to TRBJ2-7, with a weak D call TRBD2 (6 bases). The CDR3 has 14 amino acids. Trimming cost V 2 bases and J 2 bases, with 10 bases left between them. Germline lookup yields CDR1 KGHSH and CDR2 LQKENI. CDR3 loop: CASSPGTDTYEQYF. The CDR3 DNA follows: TGTGCCAGCTCACCAGGGACTGACACCTACGAGCAGTACTTC.

The chain combines TRBV3-1 with TRBJ2-3; TRBD2 is a possible D gene (6 bases). Trimming pared 4 bases from V and 1 base from J, leaving 9 bases between. CDR3 size: 14 residues. Germline lookup yields CDR1 LGHDT and CDR2 YNNKEL (reference sequence). The CDR3 DNA sequence: TGTGCCAGCAGCCCTCCTAGCGGCACAGATACGCAGTATTTT. Translation gives CASSPPSGTDTQYF.

V usage is TRBV19 and J usage is TRBJ1-1, with D possibly TRBD1 on 6 matching bases. CDR1 and CDR2 from the germline V gene are LNHDA and SQIVND (reference sequence). The V end lost 4 bases, the J end lost 1 base, and 13 bases lay between the germline ends. The CDR3 loop spans 15 amino acids. The CDR3 here is CASSKGGVQNTEAFF. In DNA, the CDR3 is TGTGCCAGTAGTAAGGGGGGCGTACAGAACACTGAAGCTTTCTTT.

This clonotype was seen a few times. The chain recombines TRBV6-5 with TRBJ1-1, with a tentative D call TRBD1 (5 bases). Germline values: CDR1 MNHEY, CDR2 SVGAGI. The V end was cut by 2 bases, the J end by 6 bases, with 7 bases between. The CDR3 consists of 12 residues. The CDR3 nucleotides are TGTGCCAGCAGTTACGAAGGGGCTGAAGCTTTCTTT. It translates to CASSYEGAEAFF.

This clonotype counts as medium-sized (0.01 to 0.1%). The CDR3 is CASSSQAGVNYNEQFF. The CDR3 DNA reads as TGTGCCAGCAGCTCCCAGGCAGGGGTGAACTACAATGAGCAGTTCTTC. This rearrangement joins TRBV7-9 to TRBJ2-1, with TRBD1 as a possible D gene (6 bases). The germline gives CDR1 SEHNR, CDR2 FQNEAQ (reference sequence). The CDR3 runs to 16 residues. Trimming cost V 4 bases and J 3 bases, with 16 bases left between them.

This chain links TRBV10-2 with TRBJ2-2; the match to TRBD2 covers 9 bases. Germline loops: CDR1 WSHSY, CDR2 SAAADI. J lost 5 bases, V lost 0 bases, and 4 bases had no gene match. The length of the CDR3 is 16 residues. Here the CDR3 reads CASSESDSGSTGELFF. Here the CDR3 DNA reads TGCGCCAGCAGTGAGTCGGATAGCGGGAGTACCGGGGAGCTGTTTTTT.

The chain recombines TRBV20-1 with TRBJ2-3, with TRBD1 matching 7 bases. CDR1 is DFQATT, CDR2 SNEGSKA, per germline (reference sequence). The trim removed 5 bases at V and 5 bases at J, leaving 4 bases unmatched. The CDR3 consists of 12 residues. The CDR3 coding sequence is TGCAGTGCTTGGGACAGTGAAGATACGCAGTATTTT. The encoded protein is CSAWDSEDTQYF.

The table lists this clonotype with a few counts. The V and J genes are TRBV11-1 and TRBJ2-5; 12 bases agree with TRBD2. Trimming at V came to 4 bases and at J to 4 bases, leaving 10 bases not matched to a gene. This CDR3 comprises 17 residues. Per the germline V gene, CDR1 is SGHAT and CDR2 is FQDESV (reference sequence). This chain's CDR3 is CASSSVTSGRLRETQYF. CDR3 bases: TGTGCCAGCAGCTCCGTGACTAGCGGGAGACTACGAGAGACCCAGTACTTC.

The CDR3 nucleotides are TGTGCCAGCAAAAGCACGGGCTCCTACAATGAGCAGTTCTTC. It is translated as CASKSTGSYNEQFF. The chain combines TRBV6-1 with TRBJ2-1; D is unresolved. CDR1 is MNHNS, CDR2 SASEGT, per germline. Trimming shortened V by 7 bases and J by 0 bases, and 10 bases separated the two germline ends. The CDR3 length is 14 residues.

This clonotype has just a few counts. The chain couples TRBV20-1 to TRBJ1-2; D gene ambiguous. The CDR3 length is 12 residues. Trimming pared 3 bases from V and 0 bases from J, leaving 5 bases between. Germline CDR1 is DFQATT and CDR2 is SNEGSKA (reference sequence). The CDR3 nucleotides are TGCAGTGCTAGTGTGGCTAACTATGGCTACACCTTC. It encodes CSASVANYGYTF.

The gene calls are TRBV7-2 and TRBJ2-2, with D perhaps TRBD1 (6 bases). Germline-derived CDR1 and CDR2 are SGHTA and FQGNSA. V was trimmed by 2 bases and J by 4 bases, leaving 14 bases between them. This CDR3 region has 16 residues. The CDR3 DNA follows: TGTGCCAGCAGCTTACAACAGGGTGGTTTCACCGGGGAGCTGTTTTTT. Protein product: CASSLQQGGFTGELFF.

The chain carries TRBV6-1 and TRBJ1-4; 11 bases fit TRBD1. V shed 7 bases and J 10 bases; nucleotides not matched to a gene: 5. The germline V gene encodes CDR1 MNHNS and CDR2 SASEGT. This CDR3 contains 13 residues. The CDR3: CASKKGTGGKLFF. In DNA form, the CDR3 reads TGTGCCAGCAAGAAAGGGACAGGGGGAAAACTGTTTTTT.

This clonotype is termed medium-sized. This rearrangement joins TRBV5-1 to TRBJ2-7; TRBD2 matches at 12 bases. CDR3 length: 16 amino acids. Germline V CDR1 and CDR2: SGHRS, YFSETQ. The ends lost 2 bases at V and 0 bases at J; junction bases unmatched: 3. The DNA of the CDR3 is TGCGCCAGCAGCTTCCTAGCGGGAGGGCCCTCCTACGAGCAGTACTTC. As protein: CASSFLAGGPSYEQYF.

There are a few counts of this clonotype. This chain joins TRBV15 and TRBJ2-5; no clear D. The CDR3 consists of 16 residues. Trimming took off 0 bases at V and 1 base at J, with 12 bases between the two ends. Germline CDR1 and CDR2: LNHNV and YYDKDF (reference sequence). The CDR3 DNA follows: TGTGCCACCAGCAGAGAACCCAGGAGTACCCAAGAGACCCAGTACTTC. Protein: CATSREPRSTQETQYF.

As regards this clonotype: The junction departs from germline at one end; a sequencing error may be responsible. In DNA form, the CDR3 reads TGCGCCAGCAGCGGGCTAGCGGGCACAGATACGCAGTATTTT. It encodes CASSGLAGTDTQYF. The chain is built from TRBV7-9 and TRBJ2-3, with 7 bases identical to TRBD2. This CDR3 region has 14 residues. Looked up from germline, CDR1 is SEHNR and CDR2 is FQNEAQ (reference sequence). The variable domain in full, with the rest retrieved from reference TRBV7-9 and TRBJ2-3, is DTGVSQNPRHKITKRGQNVTFRCDPISEHNRLYWYRQTLGQGPEFLTYFQNEAQLEKSRLLSDRFSAERPKGSFSTLEIQRTEQGDSAMYLCASSGLAGTDTQYFGPGTRLTVL.

This sequence joins TRBV20-1 and TRBJ2-5; D is unresolved. The CDR3 consists of 13 residues. Germline V gives CDR1 DFQATT, CDR2 SNEGSKA (reference sequence). The V gene lost 0 bases and the J gene lost 2 bases, with 7 bases spanning the gap. The DNA for the CDR3 is TGCAGTGCTAGAGACGGCCAGCAAGAGACCCAGTACTTC. It encodes CSARDGQQETQYF.

J is TRBJ2-7 and V is TRBV6-2 or TRBV6-3; D might be TRBD1 or TRBD2, each matching 5 bases. CDR3 size: 13 residues. Looked up from germline, CDR1 is MNHEY and CDR2 is SVGEGT. Trimming pared 6 bases from V and 2 bases from J, leaving 11 bases between. The CDR3 sequence is CASSGTETYEQYF. The CDR3, as DNA: TGTGCCAGCAGCGGGACGGAAACCTACGAGCAGTACTTC.